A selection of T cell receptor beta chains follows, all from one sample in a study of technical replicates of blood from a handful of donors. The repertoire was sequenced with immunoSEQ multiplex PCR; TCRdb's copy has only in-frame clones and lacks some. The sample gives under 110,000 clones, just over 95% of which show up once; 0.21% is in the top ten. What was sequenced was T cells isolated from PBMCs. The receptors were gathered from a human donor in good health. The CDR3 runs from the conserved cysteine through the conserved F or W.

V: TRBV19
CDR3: CASSVTASSHEQFF

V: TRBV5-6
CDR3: CASSPAGREGADTQYF

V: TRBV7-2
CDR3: CASSQGAGDTGELFF

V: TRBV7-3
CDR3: CASSRGLAPSTDTQYF

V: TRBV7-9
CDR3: CASSSGQNYQPQHF

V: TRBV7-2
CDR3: CASSLDPTGILYGYTF

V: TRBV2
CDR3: CASRQGLAAGGELFF

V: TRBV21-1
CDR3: CASISSRTPGTGVYFSYEQYF

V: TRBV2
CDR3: CASSELWGGVPQHF

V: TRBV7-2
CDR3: CASSLVQREEYEQYF

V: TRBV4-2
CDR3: CASSPGLAGGPRVAKNIQYF

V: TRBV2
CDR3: CASISGTGGEKLFF

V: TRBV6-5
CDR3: CASSYSAGGGGNEQFF

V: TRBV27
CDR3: CASSPIAASYNEQFF

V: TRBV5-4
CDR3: CASSLGISVNTGELFF

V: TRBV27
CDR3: CASAPGNDGYTF

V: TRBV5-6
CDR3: CASSWDRFSGTDTQYF

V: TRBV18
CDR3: CASSPGTYNEQFF

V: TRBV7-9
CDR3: CASSLPKNTEAFF

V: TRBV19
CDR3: CASSSGQGWGTEAFF

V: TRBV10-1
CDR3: CASSDGDRAWDTGELFF

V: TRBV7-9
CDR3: CAGQRLAGDEQYF

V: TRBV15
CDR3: CATSRGGSTSDNEQFF

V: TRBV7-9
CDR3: CASSQAGINYGYTF

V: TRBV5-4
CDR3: CASTPGGEADCNQPQHF

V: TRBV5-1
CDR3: CASSPRVEAYHEQYF

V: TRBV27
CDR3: CASSLQANTEAFF

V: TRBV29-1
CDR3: CSVSLLMQGSGELFF

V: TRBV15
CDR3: CATSRGFSEYTEAFF

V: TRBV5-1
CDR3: CASSPNRGNTEAFF

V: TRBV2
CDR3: CASSPIFLAGGPKRVDIQYF

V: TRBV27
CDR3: CASSLGTPLAWEQYF

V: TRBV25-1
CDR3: CASSPYRGAADTQYF

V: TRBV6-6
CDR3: CASSSDRYRYTEAFF

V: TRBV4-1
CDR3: CASSQEDVGRQETQYF

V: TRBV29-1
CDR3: CSVDGLAATSGLQETQYF

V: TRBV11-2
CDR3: CASSLGDRGESDYGYTF

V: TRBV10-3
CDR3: CAISDQSLQYF

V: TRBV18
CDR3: CASSRERQGGSNTEAFF

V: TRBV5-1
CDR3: CASSLESGANQPQHF

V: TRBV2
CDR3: CASSDLGSSNQPQHF

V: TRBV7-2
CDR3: CASSLQEARYTDTQYF